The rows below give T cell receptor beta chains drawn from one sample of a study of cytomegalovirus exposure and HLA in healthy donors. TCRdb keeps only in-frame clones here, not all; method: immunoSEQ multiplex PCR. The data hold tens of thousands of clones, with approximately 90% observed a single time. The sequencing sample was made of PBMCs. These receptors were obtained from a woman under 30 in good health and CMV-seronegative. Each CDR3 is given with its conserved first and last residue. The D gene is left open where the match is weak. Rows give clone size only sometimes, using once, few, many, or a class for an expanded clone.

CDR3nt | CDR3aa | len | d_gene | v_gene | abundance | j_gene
TGTGCCAGCAGCGTAGGGGGACAGCCCTCCTACAATGAGCAGTTCTTC | CASSVGGQPSYNEQFF | 16 | TRBD1 | TRBV9 | . | TRBJ2-1
TGTGCCAGCTCACCAATATCTCGGTTCGACACTGAAGCTTTCTTT | CASSPISRFDTEAFF | 15 | . | TRBV18 | . | TRBJ1-1
TGTGCCAGCAGCTCAGAGGCGGGCACTGAAGCTTTCTTT | CASSSEAGTEAFF | 13 | . | TRBV7-9 | . | TRBJ1-1
TGCGCCAGCAGCTTCGGGTCTCGACAGGGATCCTACAATGAGCAGTTCTTC | CASSFGSRQGSYNEQFF | 17 | TRBD1 | TRBV5-1 | once | TRBJ2-1
TGTGCCAGCAGCTCCCCTAACGGGGGGGCCTACGAGCAGTACTTC | CASSSPNGGAYEQYF | 15 | TRBD2 | TRBV7-9 | . | TRBJ2-7
TGCGCCAGCAGCGCGGGACCCACTAGCGGGTTACCTAGCACAGATACGCAGTATTTT | CASSAGPTSGLPSTDTQYF | 19 | TRBD2 | TRBV5-1 | . | TRBJ2-3
TGTGCCAGCAGCAGTCGGAAAGGGGCCTACGAGCAGTACTTC | CASSSRKGAYEQYF | 14 | . | TRBV21-1 | once | TRBJ2-7
TGTGCCAGCAGCGTGGGACAAAAATCCTACGAGCAGTACTTC | CASSVGQKSYEQYF | 14 | . | TRBV14 | . | TRBJ2-7
TGTGCCAGCAGCTTAGGGGGGGCAGGGATGACAGATACGCAGTATTTT | CASSLGGAGMTDTQYF | 16 | . | TRBV7-3 | once | TRBJ2-3
TGTGCCAGTGGAAACTCACTAGCGGGCCGCGGCAATGAGCAGTTCTTC | CASGNSLAGRGNEQFF | 16 | TRBD2 | TRBV19 | . | TRBJ2-1
TGTGCCAGTAGTATTGTCACAGCTGCCTCGGCCCAGTACTTC | CASSIVTAASAQYF | 14 | . | TRBV19 | . | TRBJ2-5
TGTGCCAGCAGCACGGGCAGGGGGACCTACGAGCAGTACTTC | CASSTGRGTYEQYF | 14 | TRBD1 | TRBV7-6 | few | TRBJ2-7
TGTGCCAGCAGCTTGACGCGACAGATCTACAATGAGCAGTTCTTC | CASSLTRQIYNEQFF | 15 | . | TRBV5-5 | . | TRBJ2-1
TGCGCCAGCAGCCAAATAGCGGGGGGGTCCTACAATGAGCAGTTCTTC | CASSQIAGGSYNEQFF | 16 | TRBD2 | TRBV4-3 | . | TRBJ2-1
TGTGCCAGCAGCCAAAGATTAGGCGGACAGGGAAGGACTGAAGCTTTCTTT | CASSQRLGGQGRTEAFF | 17 | TRBD1 | TRBV4-2 | . | TRBJ1-1
TGTGCCTGGAGTGTACTTCCGGGTGTATCAGATACGCAGTATTTT | CAWSVLPGVSDTQYF | 15 | . | TRBV30 | . | TRBJ2-3
TGTGCCAGCAGCTTAATAGCGGGGGGGACCTACGAGCAGTACTTC | CASSLIAGGTYEQYF | 15 | TRBD2 | TRBV7-3 | . | TRBJ2-7
TGCGCCAGCAGTGTTCTCGCACCGGGGTACGAGCAGTACTTC | CASSVLAPGYEQYF | 14 | . | TRBV10-2 | . | TRBJ2-7
TGTGCCAGCAGCTTAGTAGGACTAGCGGGGGTCCAAGAGACCCAGTACTTC | CASSLVGLAGVQETQYF | 17 | TRBD2 | TRBV7-2 | . | TRBJ2-5
TGTGCCAGCAGCCATCCACGCGGCAGGGGGCAGTATAATTCACCCCTCCACTTT | CASSHPRGRGQYNSPLHF | 18 | TRBD1 | TRBV4-2 | . | TRBJ1-6
TGTGCCAGCGGAGGGTCACGCTACACCTTC | CASGGSRYTF | 10 | . | TRBV2 | large | TRBJ1-2
TGTGCCAGCAGCTTCCTGCTCAGAATAAGCTCTGGAAACACCATATATTTT | CASSFLLRISSGNTIYF | 17 | . | TRBV5-8 | . | TRBJ1-3
TGTGCCAGCAGCTCCTCCTCGCCCGGGAGTGGGGAGCAGTACTTC | CASSSSSPGSGEQYF | 15 | . | TRBV7-8 | . | TRBJ2-7
TGCGCCAGCATCCTCTCAGGGGAGGGGACAGATACGCAGTATTTT | CASILSGEGTDTQYF | 15 | . | TRBV5-1 | . | TRBJ2-3
TGCGCCAGCAGCCAACCAGACAGGGGCCAGGGCTACACCTTC | CASSQPDRGQGYTF | 14 | TRBD1 | TRBV4-3 | . | TRBJ1-2
TGCGCCAGCAGCCGGGGACTAGGTGAGACCCAGTACTTC | CASSRGLGETQYF | 13 | TRBD2 | TRBV4-1 | . | TRBJ2-5
TGTGCCAGCCGCGTGCGCTTTGGAAACACCATATATTTT | CASRVRFGNTIYF | 13 | . | TRBV6-1 | once | TRBJ1-3
TGTGCCAGCACCTTTCCGCGGAACAGGGAAAGCTCCTATAATTCACCCCTCCACTTT | CASTFPRNRESSYNSPLHF | 19 | . | TRBV27 | . | TRBJ1-6
TGTGCCAGCAGGAGGACAGGTCAGCCCCAGCATTTT | CASRRTGQPQHF | 12 | TRBD1 | TRBV6-1 | few | TRBJ1-5
TGCAGCGCCGGGTGGGTAGGAGAAGAAAAACTGTTTTTT | CSAGWVGEEKLFF | 13 | . | TRBV29-1 | . | TRBJ1-4
TGTGCCAGTAGTTCGGGACAGGGTTTAGTTGGCTACACCTTC | CASSSGQGLVGYTF | 14 | TRBD1 | TRBV19 | once | TRBJ1-2
TGTGCCAGCAGCCCGGGGACATACAGTGAAAAACTGTTTTTT | CASSPGTYSEKLFF | 14 | . | TRBV7-2 | . | TRBJ1-4
TGTGCCTGGAGAGCTGGGACAAACTACGAGCAGTACTTC | CAWRAGTNYEQYF | 13 | . | TRBV30 | . | TRBJ2-7
TGTGCCAGCAGTTTAGTCCTCTCCTACGAGCAGTACTTC | CASSLVLSYEQYF | 13 | . | TRBV27 | . | TRBJ2-7
TGTGCCAGCAGCCCGGGACTAGCGGGAGTTGGATACGAGCAGTACTTC | CASSPGLAGVGYEQYF | 16 | TRBD2 | TRBV9 | . | TRBJ2-7
TGTGCCAGCAGGCGGACAGGGGGCTACGAGCAGTACTTC | CASRRTGGYEQYF | 13 | TRBD1 | TRBV6-5 | once | TRBJ2-7
TGTGCCAGCAGTGAAAGATCGGGGAACACTGAAGCTTTTTTT | CASSERSGNTEAFF | 14 | . | TRBV6-1 | . | TRBJ1-1
TGTGCCAGCAGCTTAGTTGTGGCGGGAGGGTTAAACAATGAGCAGTTCTTC | CASSLVVAGGLNNEQFF | 17 | TRBD2 | TRBV7-3 | once | TRBJ2-1
TGCAGCGTTGAAGATAAGGGGCTTGGGGAAAAACTGTTTTTT | CSVEDKGLGEKLFF | 14 | . | TRBV29-1 | few | TRBJ1-4
TGTGCCAGCAGCCAGCGGTCCTACGAGCAGTACTTC | CASSQRSYEQYF | 12 | . | TRBV7-6 | . | TRBJ2-7
TGTGCCAGCAGCAAAGTGGGGGACAGGGGAGATAGCGGGATGGGTCAGCCCCAGCATTTT | CASSKVGDRGDSGMGQPQHF | 20 | . | TRBV21-1 | few | TRBJ1-5
TGCGCCAGCAGCCTACTGCGGCGTGAGACCCAGTACTTC | CASSLLRRETQYF | 13 | . | TRBV4-1 | . | TRBJ2-5
TGTGCCTGGAGCCCGGGTCCCTACGAGCAGTACTTC | CAWSPGPYEQYF | 12 | . | TRBV30 | . | TRBJ2-7
TGTGCCAGCAGCGTGTGGACTAGCGGGGGGGCAGATACGCAGTATTTT | CASSVWTSGGADTQYF | 16 | TRBD2 | TRBV7-2 | . | TRBJ2-3
TGCGCCAGCAGCCACTTACTAGCGGGGAACCAAGAGACCCAGTACTTC | CASSHLLAGNQETQYF | 16 | TRBD2 | TRBV5-1 | . | TRBJ2-5
TGTGCCAGCAGTCCCCGGCGGGCTACCTACAATGAGCAGTTCTTC | CASSPRRATYNEQFF | 15 | . | TRBV28 | . | TRBJ2-1
TGCGCCAGCAGCTTGGGGGTCGGGGCCTACGAGCAGTACTTC | CASSLGVGAYEQYF | 14 | . | TRBV5-1 | . | TRBJ2-7
TGCGCCAGCAGTGAGCGGACTAGCGGGCGGAGTGAGCAGTTCTTC | CASSERTSGRSEQFF | 15 | TRBD2 | TRBV10-1 | . | TRBJ2-1
TGTGCCAGCAGTTCGGGACAGGATTACGGTGAGCAGTTCTTC | CASSSGQDYGEQFF | 14 | TRBD1 | TRBV27 | . | TRBJ2-1
TGCGCCAGCAGCTCCCTAGCGGGGTCATTAGAGTACGAGCAGTACTTC | CASSSLAGSLEYEQYF | 16 | TRBD2 | TRBV5-1 | . | TRBJ2-7
TGTGCCAGCAGCCCAGGACCTACGACAGGGATAGCCAAAAACATTCAGTACTTC | CASSPGPTTGIAKNIQYF | 18 | TRBD1 | TRBV7-6 | once | TRBJ2-4
TGTGCCAGCAGGGGGACAGTGAACACTGAAGCTTTCTTT | CASRGTVNTEAFF | 13 | TRBD1 | TRBV7-9 | . | TRBJ1-1
TGTGCCAGCAGTGCCCGGGACAGGGAAAATGAAAAACTGTTTTTT | CASSARDRENEKLFF | 15 | TRBD1 | TRBV2 | . | TRBJ1-4
TGTGCCAGCAGTGCAGATGGACTCAGCACAGATACGCAGTATTTT | CASSADGLSTDTQYF | 15 | . | TRBV2 | once | TRBJ2-3